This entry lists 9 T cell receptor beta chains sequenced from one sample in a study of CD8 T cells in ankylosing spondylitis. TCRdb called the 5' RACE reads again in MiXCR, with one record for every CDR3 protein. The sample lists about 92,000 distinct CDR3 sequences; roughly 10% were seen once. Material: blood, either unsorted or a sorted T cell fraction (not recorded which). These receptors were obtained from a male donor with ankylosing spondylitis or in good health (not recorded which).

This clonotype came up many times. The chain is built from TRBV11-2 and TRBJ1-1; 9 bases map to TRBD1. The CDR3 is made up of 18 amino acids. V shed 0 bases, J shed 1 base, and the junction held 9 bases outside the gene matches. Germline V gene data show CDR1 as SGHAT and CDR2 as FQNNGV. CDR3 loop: CASSLEIRTGAKNTEAFF. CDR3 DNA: TGTGCCAGCAGCTTAGAAATACGGACAGGGGCAAAGAACACTGAAGCTTTCTTT. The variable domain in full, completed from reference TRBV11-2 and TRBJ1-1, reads EAGVAQSPRYKIIEKRQSVAFWCNPISGHATLYWYQQILGQGPKLLIQFQNNGVVDDSQLPKDRFSAERLKGVDSTLKIQPAKLEDSAVYLCASSLEIRTGAKNTEAFFGQGTRLTVV.

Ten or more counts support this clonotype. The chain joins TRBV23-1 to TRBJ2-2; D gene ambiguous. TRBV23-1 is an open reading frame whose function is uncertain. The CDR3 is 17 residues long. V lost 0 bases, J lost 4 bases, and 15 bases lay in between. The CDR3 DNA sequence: TGCGCCAGCAGTCAATCAGTGCAAAAGGGCTCCACCGGGGAGCTGTTTTTT. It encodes CASSQSVQKGSTGELFF.

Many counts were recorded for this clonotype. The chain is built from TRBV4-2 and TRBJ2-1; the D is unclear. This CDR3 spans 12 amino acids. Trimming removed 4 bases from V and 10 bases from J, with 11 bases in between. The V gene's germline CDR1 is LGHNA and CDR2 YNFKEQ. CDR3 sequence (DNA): TGTGCCAGCAGCCTAAATGTACGGGAGCAGTTCTTC. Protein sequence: CASSLNVREQFF.

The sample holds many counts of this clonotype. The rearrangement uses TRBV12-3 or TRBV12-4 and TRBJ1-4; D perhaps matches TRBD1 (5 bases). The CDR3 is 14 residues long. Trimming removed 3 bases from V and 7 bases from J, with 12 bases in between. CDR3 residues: CASSLQLGGEKLFF. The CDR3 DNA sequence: TGTGCCAGCAGTTTGCAACTTGGGGGTGAAAAACTGTTTTTT.

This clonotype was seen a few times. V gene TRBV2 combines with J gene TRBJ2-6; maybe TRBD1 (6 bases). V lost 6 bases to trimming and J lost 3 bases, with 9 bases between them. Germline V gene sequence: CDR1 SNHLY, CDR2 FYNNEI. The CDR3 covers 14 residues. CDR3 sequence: CASRDSLGANVLTF. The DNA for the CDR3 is TGTGCCAGCAGGGACAGTCTTGGGGCCAACGTCCTGACTTTC.

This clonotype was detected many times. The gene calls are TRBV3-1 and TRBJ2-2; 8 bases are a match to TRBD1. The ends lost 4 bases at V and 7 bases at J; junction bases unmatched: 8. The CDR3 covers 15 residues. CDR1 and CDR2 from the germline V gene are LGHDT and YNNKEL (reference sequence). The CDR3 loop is CASSPRDRKSGELFF. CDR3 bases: TGTGCCAGCAGCCCCCGGGACAGGAAAAGCGGGGAGCTGTTTTTT. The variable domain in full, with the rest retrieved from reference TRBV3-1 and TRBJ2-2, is DTAVSQTPKYLVTQMGNDKSIKCEQNLGHDTMYWYKQDSKKFLKIMFSYNNKELIINETVPNRFSPKSPDKAHLNLHINSLELGDSAVYFCASSPRDRKSGELFFGEGSRLTVL.

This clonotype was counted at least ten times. CDR3 nucleotides: TGTGCCAGCAGTCCCCGGACAGGGCGACCTGGAAACACCATATATTTT. It translates to CASSPRTGRPGNTIYF. The chain recombines TRBV12-3 or TRBV12-4 with TRBJ1-3; 8 nucleotides align to TRBD1. The CDR3 is 16 residues long. J lost 2 bases, V lost 5 bases, and 8 bases had no gene match.

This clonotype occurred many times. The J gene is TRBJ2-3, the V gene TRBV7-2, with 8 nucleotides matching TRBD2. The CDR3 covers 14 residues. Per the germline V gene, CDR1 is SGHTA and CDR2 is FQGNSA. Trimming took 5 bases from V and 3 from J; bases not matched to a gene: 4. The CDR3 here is CASSPGGGTDTQYF. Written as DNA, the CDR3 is TGTGCCAGCAGCCCGGGGGGGGGAACAGATACGCAGTATTTT.

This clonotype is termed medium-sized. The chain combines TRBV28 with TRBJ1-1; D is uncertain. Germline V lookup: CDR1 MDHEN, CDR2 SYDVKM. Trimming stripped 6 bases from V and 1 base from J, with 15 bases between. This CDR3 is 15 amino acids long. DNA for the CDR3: TGTGCCAGCAGCGACACCGTACGGGAGAACACTGAAGCTTTCTTT. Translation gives CASSDTVRENTEAFF. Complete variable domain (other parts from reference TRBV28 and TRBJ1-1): DVKVTQSSRYLVKRTGEKVFLECVQDMDHENMFWYRQDPGLGLRLIYFSYDVKMKEKGDIPEGYSVSREKKERFSLILESASTNQTSMYLCASSDTVRENTEAFFGQGTRLTVV.